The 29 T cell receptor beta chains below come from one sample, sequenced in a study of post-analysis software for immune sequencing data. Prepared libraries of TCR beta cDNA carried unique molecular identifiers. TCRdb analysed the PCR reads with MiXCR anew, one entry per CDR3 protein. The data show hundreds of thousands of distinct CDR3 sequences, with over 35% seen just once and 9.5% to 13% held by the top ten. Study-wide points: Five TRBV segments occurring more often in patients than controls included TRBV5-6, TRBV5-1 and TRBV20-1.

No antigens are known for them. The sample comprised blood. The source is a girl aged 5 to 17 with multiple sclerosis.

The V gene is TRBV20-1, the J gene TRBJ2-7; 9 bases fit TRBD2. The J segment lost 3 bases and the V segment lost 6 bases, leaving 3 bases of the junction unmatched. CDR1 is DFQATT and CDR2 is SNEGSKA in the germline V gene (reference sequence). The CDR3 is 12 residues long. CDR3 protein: CSAGLADYEQYF. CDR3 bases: TGCAGTGCGGGACTAGCAGACTACGAGCAGTACTTC.

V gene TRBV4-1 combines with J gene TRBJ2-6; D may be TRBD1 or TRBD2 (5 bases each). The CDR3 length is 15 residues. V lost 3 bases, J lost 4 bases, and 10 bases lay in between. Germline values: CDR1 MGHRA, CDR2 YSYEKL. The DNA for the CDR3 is TGCGCCAGCAGCCAGGGGGTGCCGGGGGCCAACGTCCTGACTTTC. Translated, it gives CASSQGVPGANVLTF.

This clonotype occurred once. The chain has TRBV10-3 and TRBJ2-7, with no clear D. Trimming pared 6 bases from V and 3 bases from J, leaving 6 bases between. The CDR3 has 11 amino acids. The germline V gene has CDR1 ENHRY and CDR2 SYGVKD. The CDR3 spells CAIRGSYEQYF. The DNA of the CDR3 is TGTGCCATCAGGGGAAGCTACGAGCAGTACTTC.

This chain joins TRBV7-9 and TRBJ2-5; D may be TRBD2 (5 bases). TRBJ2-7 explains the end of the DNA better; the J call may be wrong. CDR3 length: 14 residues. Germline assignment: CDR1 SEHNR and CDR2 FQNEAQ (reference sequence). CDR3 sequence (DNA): TGTGCCAGCAGCTTCGCGGGTATCCTCTACGAGCAGTACTTC. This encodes CASSFAGILYEQYF.

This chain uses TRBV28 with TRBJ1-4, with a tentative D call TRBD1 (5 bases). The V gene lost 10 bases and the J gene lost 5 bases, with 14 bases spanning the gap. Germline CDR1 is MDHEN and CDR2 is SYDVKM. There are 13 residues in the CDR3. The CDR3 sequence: CAIAGTVNEKLFF. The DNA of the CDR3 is TGTGCCATTGCCGGGACGGTGAATGAAAAACTGTTTTTT.

The CDR3 DNA is TGCAGCGTTGAAGACTCCGGGACAGGGAGGAACATTCAGTACTTC. Translating it yields CSVEDSGTGRNIQYF. The chain recombines TRBV29-1 with TRBJ2-4; 9 bases fit TRBD1. J was trimmed by 7 bases and V by 0 bases; bases with no gene match: 7. The CDR3 runs to 15 residues. Germline lookup yields CDR1 SQVTM and CDR2 ANQGSEA.

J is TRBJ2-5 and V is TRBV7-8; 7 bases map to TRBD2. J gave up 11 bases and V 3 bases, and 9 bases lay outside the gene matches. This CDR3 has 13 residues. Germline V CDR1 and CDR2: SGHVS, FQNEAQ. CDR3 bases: TGTGCCAGCAGCTTGACGTGGGGAGGGGAGCAGTACTTC. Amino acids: CASSLTWGGEQYF. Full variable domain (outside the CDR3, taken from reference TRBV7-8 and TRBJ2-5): GAGVSQSPRYKVAKRGQDVALRCDPISGHVSLFWYQQALGQGPEFLTYFQNEAQLDKSGLPSDRFFAERPEGSVSTLKIQRTQQEDSAVYLCASSLTWGGEQYFGPGTRLLVL.

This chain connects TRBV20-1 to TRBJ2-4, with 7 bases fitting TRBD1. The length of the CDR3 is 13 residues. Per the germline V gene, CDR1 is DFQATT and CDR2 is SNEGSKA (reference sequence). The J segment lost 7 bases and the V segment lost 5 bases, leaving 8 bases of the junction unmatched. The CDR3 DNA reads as TGCAGTGCTGGGAGACAGGGTGGCAACATTCAGTACTTC. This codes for CSAGRQGGNIQYF.

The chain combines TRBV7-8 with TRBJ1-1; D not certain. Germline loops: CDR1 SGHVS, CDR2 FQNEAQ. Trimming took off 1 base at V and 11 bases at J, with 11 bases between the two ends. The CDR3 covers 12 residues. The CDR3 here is CASSLGLDQAFF. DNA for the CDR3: TGTGCCAGCAGCTTAGGACTCGATCAGGCTTTCTTT.

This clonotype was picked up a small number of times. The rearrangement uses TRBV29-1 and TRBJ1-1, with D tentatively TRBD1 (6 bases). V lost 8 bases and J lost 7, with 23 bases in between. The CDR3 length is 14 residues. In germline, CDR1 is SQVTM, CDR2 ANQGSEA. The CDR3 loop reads CSSASTGRENEAFF. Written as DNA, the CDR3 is TGCAGCTCCGCGAGCACAGGGAGAGAGAATGAAGCTTTCTTT.

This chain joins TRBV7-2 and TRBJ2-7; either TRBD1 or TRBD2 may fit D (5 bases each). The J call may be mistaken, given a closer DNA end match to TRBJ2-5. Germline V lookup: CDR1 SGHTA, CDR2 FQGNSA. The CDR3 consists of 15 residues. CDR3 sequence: CASSLALGGQGTQYF. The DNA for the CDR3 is TGTGCCAGCAGCTTAGCGCTTGGCGGGCAGGGGACCCAGTACTTC.

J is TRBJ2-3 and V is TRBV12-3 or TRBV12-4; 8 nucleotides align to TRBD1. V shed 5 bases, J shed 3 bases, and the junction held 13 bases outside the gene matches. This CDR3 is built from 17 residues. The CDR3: CASSPALDREQTDTQYF. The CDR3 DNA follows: TGTGCCAGCAGTCCGGCCCTGGACAGGGAGCAGACAGATACGCAGTATTTT.

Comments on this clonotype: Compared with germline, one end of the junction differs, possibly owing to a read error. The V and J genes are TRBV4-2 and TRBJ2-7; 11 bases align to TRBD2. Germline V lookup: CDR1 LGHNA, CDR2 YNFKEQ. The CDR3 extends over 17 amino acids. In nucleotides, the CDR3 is TGTGCCAGTAGCCACCCGACTAGCGGGGCCTACTCCTACGAGCAGTACTTC. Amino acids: CASSHPTSGAYSYEQYF.

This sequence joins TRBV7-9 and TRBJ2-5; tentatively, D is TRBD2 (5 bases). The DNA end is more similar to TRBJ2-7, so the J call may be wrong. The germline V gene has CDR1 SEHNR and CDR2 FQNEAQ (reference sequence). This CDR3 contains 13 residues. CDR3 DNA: TGTGCCAGCAGCTTTACTAGGTCGTACGAGCAGTACTTC. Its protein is CASSFTRSYEQYF.

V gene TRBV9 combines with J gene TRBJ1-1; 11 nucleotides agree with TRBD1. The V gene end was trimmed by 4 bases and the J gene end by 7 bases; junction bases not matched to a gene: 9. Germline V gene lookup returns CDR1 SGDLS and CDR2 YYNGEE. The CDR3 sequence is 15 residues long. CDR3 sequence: CASSFRDRGIDEAFF. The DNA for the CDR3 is TGTGCCAGCAGCTTCCGGGACAGGGGGATTGATGAAGCTTTCTTT.

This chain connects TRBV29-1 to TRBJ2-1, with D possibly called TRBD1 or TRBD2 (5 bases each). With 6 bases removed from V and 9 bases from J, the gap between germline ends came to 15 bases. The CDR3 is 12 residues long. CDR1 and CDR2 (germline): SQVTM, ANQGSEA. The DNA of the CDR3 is TGCAGCGTAGAGGGTAATCAGGGTGAGCAGTTCTTC. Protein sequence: CSVEGNQGEQFF.

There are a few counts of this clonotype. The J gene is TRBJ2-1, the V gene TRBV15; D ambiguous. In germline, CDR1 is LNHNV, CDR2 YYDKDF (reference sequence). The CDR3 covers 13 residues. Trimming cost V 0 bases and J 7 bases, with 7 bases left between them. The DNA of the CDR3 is TGTGCCACCAGCAGAGATTACGGGAATGAGCAGTTCTTC. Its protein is CATSRDYGNEQFF.

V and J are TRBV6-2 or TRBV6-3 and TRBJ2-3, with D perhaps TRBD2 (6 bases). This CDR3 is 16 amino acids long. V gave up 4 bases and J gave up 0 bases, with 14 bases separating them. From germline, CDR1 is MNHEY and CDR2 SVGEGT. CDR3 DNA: TGTGCCAGCAGTTTCCCGGGGAGGAGTAGCACAGATACGCAGTATTTT. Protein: CASSFPGRSSTDTQYF.

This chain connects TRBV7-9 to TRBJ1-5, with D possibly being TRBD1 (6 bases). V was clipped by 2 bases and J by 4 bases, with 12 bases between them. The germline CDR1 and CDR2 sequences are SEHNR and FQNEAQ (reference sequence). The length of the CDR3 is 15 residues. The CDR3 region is CASSLKGQGNQPQHF. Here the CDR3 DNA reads TGTGCCAGCAGCTTAAAGGGGCAGGGGAATCAGCCCCAGCATTTT.

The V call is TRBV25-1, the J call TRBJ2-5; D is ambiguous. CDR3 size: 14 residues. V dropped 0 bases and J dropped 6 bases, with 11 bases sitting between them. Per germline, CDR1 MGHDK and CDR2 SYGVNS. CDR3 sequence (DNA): TGTGCCAGCAGTGAATATGGAGACGGAAAGACCCAGTACTTC. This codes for CASSEYGDGKTQYF.

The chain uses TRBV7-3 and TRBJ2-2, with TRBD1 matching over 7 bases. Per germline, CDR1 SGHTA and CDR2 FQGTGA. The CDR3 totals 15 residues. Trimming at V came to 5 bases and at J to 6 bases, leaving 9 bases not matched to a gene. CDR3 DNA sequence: TGTGCCAGCAGCGTCGACAGGGTAGGGGCCGGGGAGCTGTTTTTT. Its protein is CASSVDRVGAGELFF.

CDR3 coding DNA: TGTGCCAGCAGTTATCTAGCGGGAGGGTCTGATACGCAGTATTTT. Protein product: CASSYLAGGSDTQYF. The rearrangement uses TRBV2 and TRBJ2-3, with 12 bases identical to TRBD2. CDR1 is SNHLY and CDR2 is FYNNEI in the germline V gene. CDR3 length: 15 amino acids. Trimming cost V 5 bases and J 6 bases; bases outside gene matches: 6.

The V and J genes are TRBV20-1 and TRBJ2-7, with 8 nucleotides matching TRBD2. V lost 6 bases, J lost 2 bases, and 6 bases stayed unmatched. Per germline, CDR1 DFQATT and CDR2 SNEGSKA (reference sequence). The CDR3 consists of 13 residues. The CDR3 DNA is TGCAGTGCCATGACTAGCGCTACCTACGAGCAGTACTTC. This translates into CSAMTSATYEQYF.

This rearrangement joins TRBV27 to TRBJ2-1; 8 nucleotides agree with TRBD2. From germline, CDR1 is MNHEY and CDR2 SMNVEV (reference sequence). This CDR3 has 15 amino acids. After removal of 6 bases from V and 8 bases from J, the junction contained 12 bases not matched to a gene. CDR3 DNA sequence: TGTGCCAGCAGCGAAGTCGGGACTAGAGTCGATGAGCAGTTCTTC. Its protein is CASSEVGTRVDEQFF.

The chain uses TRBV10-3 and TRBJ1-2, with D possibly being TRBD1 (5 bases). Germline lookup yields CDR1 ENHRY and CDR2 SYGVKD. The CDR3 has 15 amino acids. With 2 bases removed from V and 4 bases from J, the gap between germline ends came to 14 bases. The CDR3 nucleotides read TGTGCCATCAGTGAGGCGCAGGGTCATCCCTATGGCTACACCTTC. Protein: CAISEAQGHPYGYTF.

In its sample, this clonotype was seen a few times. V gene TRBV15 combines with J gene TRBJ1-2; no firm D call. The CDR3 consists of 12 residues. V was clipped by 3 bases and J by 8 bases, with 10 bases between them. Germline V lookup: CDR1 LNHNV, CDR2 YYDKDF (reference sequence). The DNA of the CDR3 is TGTGCCACCAGCAGCCGGGCAGGCGGCTACACCTTC. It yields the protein CATSSRAGGYTF.

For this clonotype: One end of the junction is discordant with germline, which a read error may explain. The CDR3 DNA reads as TGTGCCAGCAGTTTACCGGACAGACATTACGAGCAATACTTC. Translation: CASSLPDRHYEQYF. The J gene is TRBJ2-7, the V gene TRBV12-3 or TRBV12-4; D might be TRBD1 (6 bases). The CDR3 length is 14 residues.

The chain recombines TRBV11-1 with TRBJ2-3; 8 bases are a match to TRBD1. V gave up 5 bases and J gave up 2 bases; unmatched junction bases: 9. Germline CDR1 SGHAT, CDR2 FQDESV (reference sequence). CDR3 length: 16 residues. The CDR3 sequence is CASSRPRTGITDTQYF. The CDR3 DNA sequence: TGTGCCAGCAGCAGGCCCCGGACAGGGATCACAGATACGCAGTATTTT.

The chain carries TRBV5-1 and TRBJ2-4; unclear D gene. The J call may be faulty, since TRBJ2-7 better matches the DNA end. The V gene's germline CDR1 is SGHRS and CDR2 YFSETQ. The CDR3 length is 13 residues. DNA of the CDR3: TGCGCCAGCAGCTTCGCCGAGACGGGCGAGCAGTACTTC. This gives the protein CASSFAETGEQYF.